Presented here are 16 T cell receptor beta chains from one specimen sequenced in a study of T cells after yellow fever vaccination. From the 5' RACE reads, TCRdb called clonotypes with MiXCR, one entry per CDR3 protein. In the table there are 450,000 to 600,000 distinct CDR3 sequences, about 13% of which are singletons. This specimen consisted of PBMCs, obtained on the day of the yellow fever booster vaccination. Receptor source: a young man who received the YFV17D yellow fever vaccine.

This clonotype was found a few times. Here the CDR3 DNA reads TGTGCCAGCTATCGGGACAGTAGCTCCTACAATGAGCAGTTCTTC. The encoded protein is CASYRDSSSYNEQFF. This chain links TRBV6-1 with TRBJ2-1, with TRBD1 matching over 7 bases. Germline CDR1 and CDR2: MNHNS and SASEGT. V dropped 8 bases and J dropped 0; count of bases not matched to a gene: 7. The CDR3 spans 15 residues.

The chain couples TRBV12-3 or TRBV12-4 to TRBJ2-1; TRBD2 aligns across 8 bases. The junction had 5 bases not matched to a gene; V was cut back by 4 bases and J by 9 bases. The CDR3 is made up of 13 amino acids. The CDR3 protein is CASSSGLASEQFF. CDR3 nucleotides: TGTGCCAGCAGTTCAGGACTAGCTTCTGAGCAGTTCTTC.

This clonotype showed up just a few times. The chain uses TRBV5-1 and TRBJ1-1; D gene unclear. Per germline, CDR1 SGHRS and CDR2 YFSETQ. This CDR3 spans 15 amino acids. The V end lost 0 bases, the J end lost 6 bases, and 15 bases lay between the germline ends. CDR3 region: CASSLEFFSASEAFF. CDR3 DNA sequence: TGCGCCAGCAGCTTGGAGTTTTTTTCGGCATCTGAAGCTTTCTTT.

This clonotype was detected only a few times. The CDR3 DNA reads TGCGCCAGCAGCCAGGGACAGGGGTTGGCAACTAATGAAAAACTGTTTTTT. It codes for CASSQGQGLATNEKLFF. The chain recombines TRBV4-3 with TRBJ1-4; 10 nucleotides agree with TRBD1. Germline CDR1 and CDR2: LGHNA and YSLEER. The CDR3 has 17 residues. Trimming at V came to 3 bases and at J to 0 bases, leaving 4 bases not matched to a gene.

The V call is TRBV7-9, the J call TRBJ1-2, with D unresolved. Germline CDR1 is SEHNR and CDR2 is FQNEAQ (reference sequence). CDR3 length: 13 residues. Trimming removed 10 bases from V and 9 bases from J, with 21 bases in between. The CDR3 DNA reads TGTGCCATCGGCCCCGGGGTGCTCTACTGCTACACCTTC. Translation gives CAIGPGVLYCYTF.

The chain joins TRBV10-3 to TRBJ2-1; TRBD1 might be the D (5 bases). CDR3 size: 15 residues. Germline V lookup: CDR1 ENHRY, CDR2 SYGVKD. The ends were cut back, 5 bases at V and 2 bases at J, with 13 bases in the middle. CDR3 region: CAISTWGGTYNEQFF. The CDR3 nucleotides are TGTGCCATCAGTACATGGGGCGGCACCTACAATGAGCAGTTCTTC.

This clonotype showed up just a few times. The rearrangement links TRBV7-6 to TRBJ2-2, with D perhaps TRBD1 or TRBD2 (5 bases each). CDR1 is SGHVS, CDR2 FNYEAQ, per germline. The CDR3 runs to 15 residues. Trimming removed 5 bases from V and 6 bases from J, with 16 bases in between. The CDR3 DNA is TGTGCCAGCAGCGGAGAGGGGAAACTAGCCGGGGAGCTGTTTTTT. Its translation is CASSGEGKLAGELFF.

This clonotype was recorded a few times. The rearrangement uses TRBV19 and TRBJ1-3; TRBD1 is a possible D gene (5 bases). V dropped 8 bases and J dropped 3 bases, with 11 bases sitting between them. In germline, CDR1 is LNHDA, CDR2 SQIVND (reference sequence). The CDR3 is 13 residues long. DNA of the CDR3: TGTGCCAGTGAGGGGTATTTTGGAAACACCATATATTTT. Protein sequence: CASEGYFGNTIYF.

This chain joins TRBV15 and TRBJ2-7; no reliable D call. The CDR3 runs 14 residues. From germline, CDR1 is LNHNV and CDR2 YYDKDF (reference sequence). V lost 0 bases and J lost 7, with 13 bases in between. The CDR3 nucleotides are TGTGCCACCAGCAGAGACAGCGCCCAATGGGAGCAGTACTTC. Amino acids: CATSRDSAQWEQYF.

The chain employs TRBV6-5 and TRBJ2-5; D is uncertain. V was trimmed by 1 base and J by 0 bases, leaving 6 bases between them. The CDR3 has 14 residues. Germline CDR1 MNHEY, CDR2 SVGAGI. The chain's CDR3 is CASSYFLNQETQYF. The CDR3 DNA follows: TGTGCCAGCAGTTACTTCTTAAACCAAGAGACCCAGTACTTC.

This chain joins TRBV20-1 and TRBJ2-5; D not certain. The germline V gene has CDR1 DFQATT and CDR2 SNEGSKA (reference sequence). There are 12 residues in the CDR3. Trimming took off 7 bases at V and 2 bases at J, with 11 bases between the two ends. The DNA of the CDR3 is TGCAGTGGCCATGGTAGACAAGAGACCCAGTACTTC. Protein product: CSGHGRQETQYF.

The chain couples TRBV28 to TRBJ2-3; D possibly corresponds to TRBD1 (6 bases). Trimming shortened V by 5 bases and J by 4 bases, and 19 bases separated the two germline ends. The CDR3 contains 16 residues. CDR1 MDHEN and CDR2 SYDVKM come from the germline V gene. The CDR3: CASSSPARGSPDTQYF. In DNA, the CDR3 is TGTGCCAGCAGTAGCCCAGCTAGGGGGTCCCCAGATACGCAGTATTTT.

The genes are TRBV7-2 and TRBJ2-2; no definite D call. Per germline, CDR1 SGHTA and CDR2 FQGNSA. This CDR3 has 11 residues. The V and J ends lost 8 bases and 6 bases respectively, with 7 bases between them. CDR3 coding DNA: TGTGCCAGCTTATTACCCGGGGAGCTGTTTTTT. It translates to CASLLPGELFF.

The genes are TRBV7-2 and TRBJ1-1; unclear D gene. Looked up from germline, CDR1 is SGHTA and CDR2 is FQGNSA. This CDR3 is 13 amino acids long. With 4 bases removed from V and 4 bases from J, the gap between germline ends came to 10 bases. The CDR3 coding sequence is TGTGCCAGCAGCTCGATAGGAGTCACTGAAGCTTTCTTT. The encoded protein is CASSSIGVTEAFF.

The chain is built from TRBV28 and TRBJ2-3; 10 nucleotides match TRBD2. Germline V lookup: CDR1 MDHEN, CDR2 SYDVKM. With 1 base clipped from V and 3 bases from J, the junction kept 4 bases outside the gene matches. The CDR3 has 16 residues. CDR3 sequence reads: CASSLLLAGETDTQYF. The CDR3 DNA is TGTGCCAGCAGTTTATTGCTAGCGGGAGAAACAGATACGCAGTATTTT.

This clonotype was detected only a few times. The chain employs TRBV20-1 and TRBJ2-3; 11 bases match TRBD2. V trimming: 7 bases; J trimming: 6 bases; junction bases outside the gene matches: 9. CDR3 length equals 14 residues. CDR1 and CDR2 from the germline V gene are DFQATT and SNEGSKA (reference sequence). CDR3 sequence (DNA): TGCAGTGAAATCGTAGCGGGAGGGGCTGATACGCAGTATTTT. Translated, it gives CSEIVAGGADTQYF.